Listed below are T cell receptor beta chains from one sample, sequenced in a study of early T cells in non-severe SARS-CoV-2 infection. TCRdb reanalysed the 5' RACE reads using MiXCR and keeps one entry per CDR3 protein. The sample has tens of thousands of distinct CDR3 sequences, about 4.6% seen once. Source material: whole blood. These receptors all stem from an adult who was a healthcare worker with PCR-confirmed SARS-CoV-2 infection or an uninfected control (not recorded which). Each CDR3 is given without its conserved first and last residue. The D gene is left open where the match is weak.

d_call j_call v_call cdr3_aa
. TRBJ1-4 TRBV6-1 ASSRLGGEKLF
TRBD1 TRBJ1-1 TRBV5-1 ASSAQGVNTEAF
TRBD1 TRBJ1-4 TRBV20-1 SATATGGNEKLF
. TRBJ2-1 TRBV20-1 SARVTDEQF
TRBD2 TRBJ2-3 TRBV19 ASTLAGASTDTQY
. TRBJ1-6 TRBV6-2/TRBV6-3 ASKDLNSPLH
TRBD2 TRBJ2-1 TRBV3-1 ASSQMASGRNEQF
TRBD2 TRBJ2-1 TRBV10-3 AINNGGGTSEQF
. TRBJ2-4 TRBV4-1 ASSQAPLRGKNIQY
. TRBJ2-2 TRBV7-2 ASSRPGAGELF
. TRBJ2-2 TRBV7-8 ASSLHFTGELF
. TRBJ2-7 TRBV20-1 SARQTGFYEQY
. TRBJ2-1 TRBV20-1 SAGFYEQF
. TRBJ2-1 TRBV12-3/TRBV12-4 ASIFSGLVNEQF
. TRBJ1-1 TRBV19 ASSIAGPAEAF
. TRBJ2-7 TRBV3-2 ASSPTGTTYEQY
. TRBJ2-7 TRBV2 ASSAWQGKY
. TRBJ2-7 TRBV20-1 SASGDTYYEQY
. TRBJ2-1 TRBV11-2 ASSSLGIAQARRFEF
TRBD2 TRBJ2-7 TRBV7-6 ASSLAAGEFYEQY
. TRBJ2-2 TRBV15 ATSRTRDTLTGELF
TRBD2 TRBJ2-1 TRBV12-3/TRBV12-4 ASSSGGLAGGRYNEQF
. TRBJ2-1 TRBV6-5 ASSYSRSLIGLGKGEQF